This T cell receptor (beta chain) is drawn from a study of immune evolution from preneoplasia to lung adenocarcinoma. Study at large: HLA loss of heterozygosity: approximately 7.5% AIS, about 15% MIA, 30% to 35% ADC, none AAH. Study outcomes and limitations: Top clone share appeared to fall from AAH through AIS, MIA, adenocarcinoma. Normal lung had highest clonality; later lesions appeared denser, more diverse.

Nucleic acids came from premalignant or tumor cells enriched by macro-dissection. The assay was immunoSEQ multiplex PCR, and TCRdb's table has in-frame clones only and misses some. The sample yields more than 8,500 clones, around 87% seen once. V lost 1 base, J lost 5 bases, and 17 bases lay in between. This CDR3 region has 15 residues. The V gene's germline CDR1 is SQVTM and CDR2 ANQGSEA. Concerning this clone: What it binds is not known.

The rearrangement joins TRBV29-1 to TRBJ1-1; D might be TRBD1 (6 bases). The TCR comes from a person in their 70s with invasive lung adenocarcinoma. Material: FFPE invasive lung adenocarcinoma tissue. The CDR3: CSVEVPRGSRTEAFF. In DNA, the CDR3 is TGCAGCGTTGAAGTTCCCAGGGGCTCCAGGACTGAAGCTTTCTTT.